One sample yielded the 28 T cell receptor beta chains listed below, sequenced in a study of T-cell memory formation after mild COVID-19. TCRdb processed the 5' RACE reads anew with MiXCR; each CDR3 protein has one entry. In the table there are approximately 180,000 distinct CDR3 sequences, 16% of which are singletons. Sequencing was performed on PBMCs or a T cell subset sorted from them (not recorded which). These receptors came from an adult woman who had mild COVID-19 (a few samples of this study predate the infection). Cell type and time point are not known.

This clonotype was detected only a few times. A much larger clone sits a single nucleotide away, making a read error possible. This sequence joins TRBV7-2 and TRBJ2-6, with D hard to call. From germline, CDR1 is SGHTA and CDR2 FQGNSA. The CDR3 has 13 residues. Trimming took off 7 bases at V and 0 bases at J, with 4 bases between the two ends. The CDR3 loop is CASKPSGANVLTF. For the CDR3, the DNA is TGTGCCAGCAAACCCTCTGGGGCCAACGTCCTGACTTTC.

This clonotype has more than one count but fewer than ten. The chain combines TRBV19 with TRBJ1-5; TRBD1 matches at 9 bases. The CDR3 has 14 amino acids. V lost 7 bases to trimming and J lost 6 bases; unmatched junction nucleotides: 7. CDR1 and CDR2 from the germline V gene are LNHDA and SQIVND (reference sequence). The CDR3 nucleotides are TGTGCCAGTATACCGGGACAGGGAGGTCAGCCCCAGCATTTT. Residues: CASIPGQGGQPQHF.

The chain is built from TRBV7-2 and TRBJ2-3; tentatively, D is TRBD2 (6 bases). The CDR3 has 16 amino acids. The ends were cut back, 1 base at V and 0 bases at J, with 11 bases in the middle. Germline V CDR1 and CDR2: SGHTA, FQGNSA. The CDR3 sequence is CASSLVRGGSTDTQYF. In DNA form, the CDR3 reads TGTGCCAGCAGCTTAGTTCGGGGAGGCAGCACAGATACGCAGTATTTT.

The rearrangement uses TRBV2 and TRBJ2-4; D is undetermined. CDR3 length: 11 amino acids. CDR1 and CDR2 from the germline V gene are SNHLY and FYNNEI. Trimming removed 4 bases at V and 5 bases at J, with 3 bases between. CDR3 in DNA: TGTGCCAGCAGTGGACAAAACATTCAGTACTTC. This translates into CASSGQNIQYF.

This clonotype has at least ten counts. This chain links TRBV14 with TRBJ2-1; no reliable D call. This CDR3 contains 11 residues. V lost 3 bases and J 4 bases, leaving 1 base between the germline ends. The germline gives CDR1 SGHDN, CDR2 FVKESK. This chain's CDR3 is CASSQYNEQFF. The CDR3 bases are TGTGCCAGCAGCCAGTACAATGAGCAGTTCTTC.

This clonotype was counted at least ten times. In DNA form, the CDR3 reads TGTGCCAGCAGCTTAATCGAAGAGACCCAGTACTTC. Protein sequence: CASSLIEETQYF. The chain recombines TRBV7-9 with TRBJ2-5; D unresolved. The CDR3 runs to 12 residues. With 2 bases removed from V and 3 bases from J, the gap between germline ends came to 4 bases. The germline gives CDR1 SEHNR, CDR2 FQNEAQ (reference sequence).

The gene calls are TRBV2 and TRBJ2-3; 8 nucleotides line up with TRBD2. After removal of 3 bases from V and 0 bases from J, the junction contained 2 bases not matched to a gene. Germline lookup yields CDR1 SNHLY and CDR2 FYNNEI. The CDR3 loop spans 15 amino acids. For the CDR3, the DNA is TGTGCCAGCAGTGAGCGGGGGGTTAGCACAGATACGCAGTATTTT. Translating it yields CASSERGVSTDTQYF.

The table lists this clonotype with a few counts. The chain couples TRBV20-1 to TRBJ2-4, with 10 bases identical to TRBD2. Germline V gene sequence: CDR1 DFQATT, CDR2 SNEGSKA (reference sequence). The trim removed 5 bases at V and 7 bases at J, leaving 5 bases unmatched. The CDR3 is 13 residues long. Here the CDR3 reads CSAELAGRNIQYF. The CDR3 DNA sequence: TGCAGTGCTGAACTAGCGGGAAGGAACATTCAGTACTTC.

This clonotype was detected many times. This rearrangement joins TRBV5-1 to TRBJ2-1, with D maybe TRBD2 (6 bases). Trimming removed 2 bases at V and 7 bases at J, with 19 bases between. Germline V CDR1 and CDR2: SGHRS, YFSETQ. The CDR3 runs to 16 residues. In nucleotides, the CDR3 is TGCGCCAGCAGCTTTAGAGGCCTAGCGCTTAGTAATGAGCAGTTCTTC. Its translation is CASSFRGLALSNEQFF.

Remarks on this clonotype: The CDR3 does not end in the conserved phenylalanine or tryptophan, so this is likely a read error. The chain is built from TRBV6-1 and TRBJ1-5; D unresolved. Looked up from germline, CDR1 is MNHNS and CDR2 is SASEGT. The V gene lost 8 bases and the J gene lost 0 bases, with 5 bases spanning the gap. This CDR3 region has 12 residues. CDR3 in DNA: TGTGCCAGCGCACGTAGCAATCAGCCCCAGCATATT. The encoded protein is CASARSNQPQHI.

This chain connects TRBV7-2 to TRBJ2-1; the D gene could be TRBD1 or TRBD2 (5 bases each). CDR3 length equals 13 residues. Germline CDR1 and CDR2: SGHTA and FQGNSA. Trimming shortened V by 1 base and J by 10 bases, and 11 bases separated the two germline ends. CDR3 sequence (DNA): TGTGCCAGCAGCTTAGACGGGGCCATGGAGCAGTTCTTC. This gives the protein CASSLDGAMEQFF.

The CDR3 reads CASSSGYRRVEKLFF. In nucleotides, the CDR3 is TGTGCCAGCAGCTCAGGATATCGGAGGGTTGAAAAACTGTTTTTT. The chain links TRBV7-8 to TRBJ1-4; D not resolved. Germline values: CDR1 SGHVS, CDR2 FQNEAQ. Trimming removed 4 bases from V and 7 bases from J, with 16 bases in between. The CDR3 is made up of 15 amino acids.

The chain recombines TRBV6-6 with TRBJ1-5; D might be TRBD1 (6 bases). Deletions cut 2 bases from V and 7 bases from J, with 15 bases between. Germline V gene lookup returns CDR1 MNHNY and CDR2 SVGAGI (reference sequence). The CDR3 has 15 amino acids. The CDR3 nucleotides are TGTGCCAGCAGTTACACAGTGGGGGCAGGGCAGCCCCAGCATTTT. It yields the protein CASSYTVGAGQPQHF.

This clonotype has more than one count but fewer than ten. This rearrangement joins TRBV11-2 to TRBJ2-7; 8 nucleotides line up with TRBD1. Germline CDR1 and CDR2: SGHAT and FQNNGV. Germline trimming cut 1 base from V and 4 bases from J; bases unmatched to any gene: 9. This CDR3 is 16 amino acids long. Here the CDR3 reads CASSLGHQGARYEQYF. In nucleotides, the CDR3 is TGTGCCAGCAGCTTAGGACACCAGGGGGCACGGTACGAGCAGTACTTC.

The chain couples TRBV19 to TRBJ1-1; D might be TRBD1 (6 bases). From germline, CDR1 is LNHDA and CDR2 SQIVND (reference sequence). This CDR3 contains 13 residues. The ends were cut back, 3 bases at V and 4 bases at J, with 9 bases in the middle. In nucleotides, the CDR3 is TGTGCCAGTAGTATTGAAGGGGGCACTGAAGCTTTCTTT. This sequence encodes CASSIEGGTEAFF.

CDR3 in DNA: TGTGCCATCAGTGGGACAGCTGGAAACACCATATATTTT. Its translation is CAISGTAGNTIYF. The chain couples TRBV10-3 to TRBJ1-3; a possible D gene is TRBD1 (6 bases). V was shortened by 4 bases and J by 2 bases, with 6 bases between the two germline ends. Per the germline V gene, CDR1 is ENHRY and CDR2 is SYGVKD. CDR3 size: 13 residues.

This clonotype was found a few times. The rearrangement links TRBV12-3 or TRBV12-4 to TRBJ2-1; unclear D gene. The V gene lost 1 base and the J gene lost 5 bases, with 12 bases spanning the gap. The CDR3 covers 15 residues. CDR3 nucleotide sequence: TGTGCCAGCAGTTTAGACCCCCCCAGGAACAATGAGCAGTTCTTC. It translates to CASSLDPPRNNEQFF.

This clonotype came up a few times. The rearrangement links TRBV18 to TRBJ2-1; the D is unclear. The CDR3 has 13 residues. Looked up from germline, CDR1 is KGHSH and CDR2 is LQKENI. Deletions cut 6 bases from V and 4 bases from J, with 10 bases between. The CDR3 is CASSTVLYNEQFF. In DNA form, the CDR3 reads TGTGCCAGCTCCACGGTCCTTTACAATGAGCAGTTCTTC.

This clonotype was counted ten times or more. CDR3 DNA sequence: TGCGCCAGCAGCTGGGGTCGGGGGGGAAAAGGGAATGAGCAGTTCTTC. It translates to CASSWGRGGKGNEQFF. The chain links TRBV5-1 to TRBJ2-1, with 8 nucleotides matching TRBD2. V lost 3 bases, J lost 7 bases, and 12 bases stayed unmatched. Germline assignment: CDR1 SGHRS and CDR2 YFSETQ. This CDR3 is 16 amino acids long.

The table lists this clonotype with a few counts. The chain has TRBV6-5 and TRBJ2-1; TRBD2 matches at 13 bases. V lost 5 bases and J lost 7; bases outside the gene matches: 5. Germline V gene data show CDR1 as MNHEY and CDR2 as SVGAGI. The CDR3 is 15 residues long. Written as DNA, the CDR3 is TGTGCCAGCAGTGAACTAGCGGGGGGGCTGAATGAGCAGTTCTTC. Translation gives CASSELAGGLNEQFF.

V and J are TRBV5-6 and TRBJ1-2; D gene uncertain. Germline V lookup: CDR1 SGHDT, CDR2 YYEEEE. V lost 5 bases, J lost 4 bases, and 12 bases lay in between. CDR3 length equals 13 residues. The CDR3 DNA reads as TGTGCCAGCAGTGCTAGGAGGGTCTATGGCTACACCTTC. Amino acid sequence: CASSARRVYGYTF.

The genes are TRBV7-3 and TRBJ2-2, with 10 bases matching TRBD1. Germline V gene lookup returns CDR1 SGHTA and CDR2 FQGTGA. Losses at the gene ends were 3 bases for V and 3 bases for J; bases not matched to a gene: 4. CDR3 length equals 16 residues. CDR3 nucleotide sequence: TGTGCCAGCAGCTTTAGCGGGACAGGGGACACCGGGGAGCTGTTTTTT. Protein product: CASSFSGTGDTGELFF. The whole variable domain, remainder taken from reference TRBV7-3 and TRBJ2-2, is GAGVSQTPSNKVTEKGKYVELRCDPISGHTALYWYRQSLGQGPEFLIYFQGTGAADDSGLPNDRFFAVRPEGSVSTLKIQRTERGDSAVYLCASSFSGTGDTGELFFGEGSRLTVL.

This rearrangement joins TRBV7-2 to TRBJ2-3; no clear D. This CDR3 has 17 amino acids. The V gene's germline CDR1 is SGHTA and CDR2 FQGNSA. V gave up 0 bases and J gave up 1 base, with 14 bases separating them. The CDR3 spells CASSLANQVVGTDTQYF. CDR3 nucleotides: TGTGCCAGCAGCTTAGCCAACCAGGTGGTTGGCACAGATACGCAGTATTTT.

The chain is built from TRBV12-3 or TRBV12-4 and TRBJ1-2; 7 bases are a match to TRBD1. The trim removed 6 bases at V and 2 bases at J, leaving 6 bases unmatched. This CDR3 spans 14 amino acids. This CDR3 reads CASRRTTGNYGYTF. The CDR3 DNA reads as TGTGCCAGCAGACGGACGACAGGGAACTATGGCTACACCTTC.

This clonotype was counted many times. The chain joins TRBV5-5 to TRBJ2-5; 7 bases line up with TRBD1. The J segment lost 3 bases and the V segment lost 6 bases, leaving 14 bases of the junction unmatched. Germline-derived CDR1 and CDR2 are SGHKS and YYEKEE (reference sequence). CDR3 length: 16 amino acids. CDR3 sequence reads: CASTLQGDRGKETQYF. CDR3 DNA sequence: TGTGCCAGCACCCTCCAGGGGGACAGAGGGAAAGAGACCCAGTACTTC.

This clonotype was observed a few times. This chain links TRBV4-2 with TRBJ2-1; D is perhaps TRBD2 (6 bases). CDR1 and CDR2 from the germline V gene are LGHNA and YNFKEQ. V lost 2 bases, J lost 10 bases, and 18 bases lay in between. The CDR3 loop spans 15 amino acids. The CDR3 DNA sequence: TGTGCCAGCAGCCAATCGGTTACTAGCCCCAAGGAGCAGTTCTTC. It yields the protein CASSQSVTSPKEQFF.

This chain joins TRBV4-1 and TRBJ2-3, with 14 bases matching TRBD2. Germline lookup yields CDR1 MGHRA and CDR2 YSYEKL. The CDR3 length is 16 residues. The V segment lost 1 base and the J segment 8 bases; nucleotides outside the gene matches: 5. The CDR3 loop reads CASSQVTSGGAGTQYF. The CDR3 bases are TGCGCCAGCAGCCAAGTGACTAGCGGGGGGGCTGGTACGCAGTATTTT.

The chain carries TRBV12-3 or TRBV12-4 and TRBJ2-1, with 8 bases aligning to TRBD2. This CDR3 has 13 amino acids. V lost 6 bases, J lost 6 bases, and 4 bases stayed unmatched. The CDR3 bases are TGTGCCAGCAGGTCGGGGGGGGGCAATGAGCAGTTCTTC. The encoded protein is CASRSGGGNEQFF.